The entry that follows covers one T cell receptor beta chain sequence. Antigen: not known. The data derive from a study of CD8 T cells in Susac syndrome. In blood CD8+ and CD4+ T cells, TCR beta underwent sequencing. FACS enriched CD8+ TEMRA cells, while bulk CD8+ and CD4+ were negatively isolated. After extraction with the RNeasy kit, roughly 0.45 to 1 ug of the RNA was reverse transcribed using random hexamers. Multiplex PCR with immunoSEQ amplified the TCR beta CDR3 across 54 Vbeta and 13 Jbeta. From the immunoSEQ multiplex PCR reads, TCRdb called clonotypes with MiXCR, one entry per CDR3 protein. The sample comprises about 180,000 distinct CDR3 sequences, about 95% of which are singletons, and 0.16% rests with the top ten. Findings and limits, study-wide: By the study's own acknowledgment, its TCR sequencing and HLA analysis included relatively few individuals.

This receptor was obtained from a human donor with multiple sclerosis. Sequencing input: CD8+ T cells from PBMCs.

The CDR3 region is CSVSVGDSYGYTF. The CDR3 region has the DNA TGCAGCGTTTCAGTAGGGGACAGCTATGGCTACACCTTC. The chain recombines TRBV29-1 with TRBJ1-2; 7 nucleotides match TRBD1. The germline gives CDR1 SQVTM, CDR2 ANQGSEA. The CDR3 covers 13 residues. With V trimmed by 5 bases and J by 4 bases, 7 bases remained unmatched.